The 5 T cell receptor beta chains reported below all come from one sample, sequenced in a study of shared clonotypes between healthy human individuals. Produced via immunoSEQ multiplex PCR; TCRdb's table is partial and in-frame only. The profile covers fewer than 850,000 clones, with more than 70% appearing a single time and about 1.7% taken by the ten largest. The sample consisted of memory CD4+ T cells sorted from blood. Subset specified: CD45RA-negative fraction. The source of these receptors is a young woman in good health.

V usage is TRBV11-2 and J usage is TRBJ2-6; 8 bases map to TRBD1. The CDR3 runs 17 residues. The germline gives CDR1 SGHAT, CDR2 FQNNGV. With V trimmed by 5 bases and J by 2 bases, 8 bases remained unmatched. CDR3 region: CASSPLRGLTGANVLTF. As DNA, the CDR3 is TGTGCCAGCAGCCCCCTCAGGGGGCTCACTGGGGCCAACGTCCTGACTTTC.

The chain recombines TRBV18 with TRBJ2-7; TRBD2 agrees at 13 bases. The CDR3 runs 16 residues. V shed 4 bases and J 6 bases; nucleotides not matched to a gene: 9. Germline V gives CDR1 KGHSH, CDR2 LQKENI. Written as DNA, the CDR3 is TGTGCCAGCTCACTCAGGACTAGCGGGAGTGGTCCCGAGCAGTACTTC. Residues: CASSLRTSGSGPEQYF.

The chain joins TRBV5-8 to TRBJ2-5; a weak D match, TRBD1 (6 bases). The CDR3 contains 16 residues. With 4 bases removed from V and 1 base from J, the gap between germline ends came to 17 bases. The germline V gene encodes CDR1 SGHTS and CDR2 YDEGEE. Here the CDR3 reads CASSLSPGHIQETQYF. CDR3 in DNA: TGTGCCAGCAGCCTCTCTCCGGGACACATCCAAGAGACCCAGTACTTC. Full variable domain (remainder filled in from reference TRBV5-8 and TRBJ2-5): EAGVTQSPTHLIKTRGQQATLRCSPISGHTSVYWYQQALGLGLQFLLWYDEGEERNRGNFPPRFSGRQFPNYSSELNVNALELEDSALYLCASSLSPGHIQETQYFGPGTRLLVL.

The CDR3 sequence is CASTGQGGYEQYF. The CDR3 DNA follows: TGTGCCAGCACCGGGCAGGGTGGTTACGAGCAGTACTTC. The V call is TRBV6-1, the J call TRBJ2-5; a weak D match, TRBD1 (5 bases). The DNA end is more similar to TRBJ2-7, so the J call may be wrong. Germline CDR1 and CDR2: MNHNS and SASEGT. This CDR3 region has 13 residues.

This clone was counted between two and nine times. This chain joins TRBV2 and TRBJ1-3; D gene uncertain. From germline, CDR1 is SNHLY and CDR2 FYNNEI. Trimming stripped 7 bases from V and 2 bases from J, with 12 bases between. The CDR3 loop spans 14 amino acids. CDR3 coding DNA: TGTGCCAGCATGTGGGGAACCGCTGGAAACACCATATATTTT. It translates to CASMWGTAGNTIYF.